This T cell receptor beta chain derives from a study of blood T cell repertoires in COVID-19. V gave up 10 bases and J gave up 6 bases, with 16 bases separating them. The germline CDR1 and CDR2 sequences are LNHDA and SQIVND (reference sequence). The CDR3 has 13 amino acids. Libraries were prepared by immunoSEQ multiplex PCR; TCRdb keeps only in-frame clonotypes and omits some of them. Of under 250,000 clones in the sample, 84% were seen once. The TCR sequence derives from a woman aged 60-75 years who had recovered from COVID-19. The material sequenced was peripheral blood. The gene calls are TRBV19 and TRBJ1-5; D gene uncertain. CDR3 in DNA: TGTGCCACCCCTAGGTCGCCGGGTCAGCCCCAGCATTTT. Its translation: CATPRSPGQPQHF.